These 25 T cell receptor beta chains originate from one sample sequenced in a study of blood T cell repertoires in COVID-19. Data came from immunoSEQ multiplex PCR; TCRdb stores just in-frame clones and leaves some out. The table includes 85,000 to 100,000 clones, about 88% detected once. The material sequenced was peripheral blood. These receptors were obtained from a woman aged 55-75 years with acute or convalescent COVID-19.

The CDR3 DNA reads TGTGCCAGCAGCACCGGGACAAGTGAAAAACTGTTTTTT. This encodes CASSTGTSEKLFF. V is TRBV11-2 and J is TRBJ1-4; D might be TRBD1 (6 bases). Germline V gene sequence: CDR1 SGHAT, CDR2 FQNNGV. The CDR3 spans 13 residues. Trimming shortened V by 5 bases and J by 7 bases, and 11 bases separated the two germline ends.

This rearrangement joins TRBV6-2 or TRBV6-3 to TRBJ1-6; D unresolved. Trimming left V 2 bases short and J 7 bases short, with 9 bases between. This CDR3 contains 14 residues. Germline V CDR1 and CDR2: MNHEY, SVGEGT. The CDR3: CASSYRGENSPLHF. The DNA for the CDR3 is TGTGCCAGCAGTTACCGGGGAGAGAATTCACCCCTCCACTTT.

Here the CDR3 DNA reads TGTGCCAGCAGGACGGCAACGGGCGAGCAGTACTTC. Its translation is CASRTATGEQYF. V is TRBV27 and J is TRBJ2-7, with D unclear. V lost 6 bases, J lost 6 bases, and 12 bases lay in between. Germline V CDR1 and CDR2: MNHEY, SMNVEV (reference sequence). This CDR3 has 12 residues.

The genes are TRBV11-2 and TRBJ2-7; a possible D gene is TRBD1 (5 bases). V lost 5 bases and J 5 bases, leaving 16 bases between the germline ends. The CDR3 has 14 amino acids. CDR1 SGHAT and CDR2 FQNNGV come from the germline V gene. Written as DNA, the CDR3 is TGTGCCAGCAGCCCATCCTCAGGGATCCACGAGCAGTACTTC. It translates to CASSPSSGIHEQYF.

The J gene is TRBJ1-4, the V gene TRBV9; weak D call: TRBD1 (6 bases). Trimming shortened V by 2 bases and J by 5 bases, and 10 bases separated the two germline ends. The germline V gene encodes CDR1 SGDLS and CDR2 YYNGEE. The CDR3 has 14 residues. The CDR3 sequence: CASSVQGMNEKLFF. The CDR3 coding sequence is TGTGCCAGCAGCGTTCAGGGGATGAATGAAAAACTGTTTTTT.

This clone was observed a handful of times. This sequence joins TRBV5-5 and TRBJ2-4, with 11 positions matching TRBD2. Losses at the gene ends were 5 bases for V and 0 bases for J; bases not matched to a gene: 1. This CDR3 spans 15 amino acids. The V gene's germline CDR1 is SGHKS and CDR2 YYEKEE (reference sequence). This chain's CDR3 is CASRGTSGAKNIQYF. The CDR3 coding sequence is TGTGCCAGCAGGGGGACTAGCGGAGCCAAAAACATTCAGTACTTC.

V and J are TRBV6-5 and TRBJ2-5; unclear D gene. The V end lost 6 bases, the J end lost 0 bases, and 8 bases lay between the germline ends. Germline V gene sequence: CDR1 MNHEY, CDR2 SVGAGI. The CDR3 extends over 13 amino acids. The CDR3 sequence: CASRLQNQETQYF. CDR3 coding DNA: TGTGCCAGCAGGTTACAGAACCAAGAGACCCAGTACTTC.

The V call is TRBV24-1, the J call TRBJ1-4, with 10 bases lining up with TRBD1. Looked up from germline, CDR1 is KGHDR and CDR2 is SFDVKD. The CDR3 runs to 15 residues. V gave up 4 bases and J gave up 5 bases; unmatched junction bases: 3. CDR3 nucleotide sequence: TGTGCCACCAGTGACCCGGGACAGGGGAATGAAAAACTGTTTTTT. It yields the protein CATSDPGQGNEKLFF.

The rearrangement uses TRBV30 and TRBJ1-5; no reliable D call. In germline, CDR1 is GTSNPN, CDR2 SVGIG (reference sequence). The germline V and J ends were trimmed by 0 bases and 3 bases, with 12 bases remaining between them. This CDR3 contains 15 residues. CDR3 sequence reads: CAWSVRAGNNQPQHF. CDR3 coding DNA: TGTGCCTGGAGTGTACGGGCGGGGAACAATCAGCCCCAGCATTTT.

V is TRBV2 and J is TRBJ1-2; no reliable D call. Germline V gene lookup returns CDR1 SNHLY and CDR2 FYNNEI. The CDR3 is 13 residues long. Trimming took off 5 bases at V and 2 bases at J, with 9 bases between the two ends. The CDR3 loop reads CASSLDGNYGYTF. The DNA of the CDR3 is TGTGCCAGCAGTCTCGACGGGAACTATGGCTACACCTTC.

This clone came up once. This chain links TRBV7-3 with TRBJ1-1, with TRBD1 as a possible D gene (5 bases). The V gene lost 0 bases and the J gene lost 5 bases, with 13 bases spanning the gap. This CDR3 is 15 amino acids long. The V gene's germline CDR1 is SGHTA and CDR2 FQGTGA. CDR3 nucleotides: TGTGCCAGCAGCTTAACCCCAGGGCTTATGACTGAAGCTTTCTTT. Its protein is CASSLTPGLMTEAFF.

V and J are TRBV12-3 or TRBV12-4 and TRBJ1-6, with D hard to call. Trimming stripped 2 bases from V and 8 bases from J, with 7 bases between. The length of the CDR3 is 13 residues. The CDR3 spells CASSLTQYSPLHF. The CDR3 bases are TGTGCCAGCAGTTTAACACAGTATTCACCCCTCCACTTT.

The gene calls are TRBV5-4 and TRBJ1-1; TRBD1 is a possible D gene (6 bases). CDR1 and CDR2 from the germline V gene are SGHNT and YYREEE (reference sequence). Trimming shortened V by 4 bases and J by 2 bases, and 9 bases separated the two germline ends. This CDR3 is 13 amino acids long. CDR3 amino acids: CASSLRGNTEAFF. The DNA of the CDR3 is TGTGCCAGCAGCCTCAGGGGTAACACTGAAGCTTTCTTT.

The rearrangement links TRBV18 to TRBJ2-2; 8 positions match TRBD1. In germline, CDR1 is KGHSH, CDR2 LQKENI. The CDR3 has 16 amino acids. J lost 4 bases, V lost 6 bases, and 10 bases had no gene match. As DNA, the CDR3 is TGTGCCAGCTCGGCCGGACAGGGCACGTCCACCGGGGAGCTGTTTTTT. Its protein product is CASSAGQGTSTGELFF.

The chain links TRBV24-1 to TRBJ1-2; TRBD1 agrees at 7 bases. Germline CDR1 KGHDR, CDR2 SFDVKD. The junction had 5 bases not matched to a gene; V was cut back by 4 bases and J by 4 bases. CDR3 length: 14 amino acids. CDR3 region: CATSDNDRAYGYTF. As DNA, the CDR3 is TGTGCCACCAGTGACAACGACAGGGCCTATGGCTACACCTTC.

The rearrangement joins TRBV3-1 (or the pseudogene TRBV3-2) to TRBJ1-4; perhaps TRBD1 as D (5 bases). Trimming removed 6 bases at V and 5 bases at J, with 13 bases between. The CDR3 is 14 amino acids. Germline V lookup: CDR1 LGHDT, CDR2 YNNKEL (reference sequence). This chain's CDR3 is CASRSMGGNEKLFF. The CDR3 DNA reads as TGTGCCAGCAGGTCGATGGGGGGAAATGAAAAACTGTTTTTT.

The rearrangement links TRBV27 to TRBJ2-3; TRBD1 is a possible D gene (5 bases). Trimming shortened V by 3 bases and J by 7 bases, and 11 bases separated the two germline ends. The CDR3 extends over 13 amino acids. Per germline, CDR1 MNHEY and CDR2 SMNVEV (reference sequence). The CDR3 is CASSFERGNTQYF. The CDR3 DNA sequence: TGTGCCAGCAGTTTTGAAAGGGGAAATACGCAGTATTTT.

The CDR3, as DNA: TGTGCCAGCAGCCCCTCACAGGGAGGGGAAAAACTGTTTTTT. Its translation is CASSPSQGGEKLFF. J is TRBJ1-4 and V is TRBV9, with D tentatively TRBD1 (6 bases). V lost 4 bases and J lost 8, with 15 bases in between. This CDR3 region has 14 residues. Per the germline V gene, CDR1 is SGDLS and CDR2 is YYNGEE.

This chain joins TRBV6-6 and TRBJ2-3; D remains ambiguous. The V end lost 2 bases, the J end lost 4 bases, and 16 bases lay between the germline ends. The CDR3 totals 16 residues. Germline V lookup: CDR1 MNHNY, CDR2 SVGAGI (reference sequence). The CDR3 spells CASSYGGRFDADTQYF. CDR3 nucleotides: TGTGCCAGCAGTTACGGCGGCCGCTTTGACGCAGATACGCAGTATTTT.

The chain is built from TRBV7-3 and TRBJ1-1; D not resolved. This CDR3 comprises 15 residues. Germline loops: CDR1 SGHTA, CDR2 FQGTGA. V was shortened by 2 bases and J by 2 bases, with 12 bases between the two germline ends. The CDR3 is CASSLAAGYNTEAFF. The CDR3 DNA follows: TGTGCCAGCAGCTTAGCTGCGGGCTACAACACTGAAGCTTTCTTT.

The chain links TRBV7-2 to TRBJ2-3, with 9 bases matching TRBD2. The CDR3 loop spans 16 amino acids. CDR1 is SGHTA, CDR2 FQGNSA, per germline. The ends lost 4 bases at V and 0 bases at J; junction bases unmatched: 5. CDR3 protein: CASSYRAGGSTDTQYF. The CDR3 DNA sequence: TGTGCCAGCAGCTATAGGGCGGGGGGGAGCACAGATACGCAGTATTTT.

There are a few counts of this clone. The gene calls are TRBV3-1 (or the pseudogene TRBV3-2) and TRBJ1-6, with no clear D. The CDR3 has 12 residues. CDR1 and CDR2 from the germline V gene are LGHDT and YNNKEL (reference sequence). V was shortened by 2 bases and J by 7 bases, with 3 bases between the two germline ends. CDR3 residues: CASSQQNSPLHF. In DNA form, the CDR3 reads TGTGCCAGCAGCCAACAGAATTCACCCCTCCACTTT.

This clone has just one count. This chain joins TRBV6-5 and TRBJ1-1, with no clear D. Between the trimmed V and J ends, which lost 8 bases and 2 bases, there was a span of 15 bases. Germline V lookup: CDR1 MNHEY, CDR2 SVGAGI. This CDR3 spans 14 amino acids. The CDR3 sequence: CASRSPGTNTEAFF. CDR3 bases: TGTGCCAGCCGCTCCCCGGGAACAAACACTGAAGCTTTCTTT.

The chain recombines TRBV7-9 with TRBJ1-4; 8 nucleotides agree with TRBD1. Germline assignment: CDR1 SEHNR and CDR2 FQNEAQ (reference sequence). The ends lost 5 bases at V and 8 bases at J; junction bases unmatched: 10. The CDR3 extends over 15 amino acids. CDR3 in amino acids: CASSPVTGGMEKLFF. CDR3 in DNA: TGTGCCAGCAGCCCAGTCACAGGGGGTATGGAAAAACTGTTTTTT. Filled out from reference TRBV7-9 and TRBJ1-4, the complete variable domain reads DTGVSQNPRHKITKRGQNVTFRCDPISEHNRLYWYRQTLGQGPEFLTYFQNEAQLEKSRLLSDRFSAERPKGSFSTLEIQRTEQGDSAMYLCASSPVTGGMEKLFFGSGTQLSVL.

The chain links TRBV5-1 to TRBJ2-3, with D maybe TRBD2 (7 bases). This CDR3 is built from 14 residues. V lost 4 bases to trimming and J lost 4 bases, with 13 bases between them. Looked up from germline, CDR1 is SGHRS and CDR2 is YFSETQ. The chain's CDR3 is CASSGGAQADTQYF. The CDR3 DNA reads as TGCGCCAGCAGCGGGGGGGCCCAAGCAGATACGCAGTATTTT.